These 32 T cell receptor beta chains were sequenced from one sample in a study of OX40 agonist ivuxolimab in advanced cancers. TCRdb's copy holds only in-frame clones and misses some; the assay was immunoSEQ multiplex PCR. In the table there are tens of thousands of clones, 84% of which are singletons. Sequenced material: CD4+ or CD8+ T cells sorted from blood, taken in a trial of the OX40 agonist ivuxolimab. The receptors come from an adult with an advanced solid tumor such as melanoma, head and neck, liver or kidney cancer.

Here the CDR3 DNA reads TGTGCCAGCTCACCAGGGAGTGATGATCAGCCCCAGCATTTT. This sequence encodes CASSPGSDDQPQHF. The chain employs TRBV18 and TRBJ1-5; D gene unclear. Between the trimmed V and J ends, which lost 2 bases and 5 bases, there was a span of 10 bases. This CDR3 spans 14 amino acids. Germline-derived CDR1 and CDR2 are KGHSH and LQKENI. The full variable domain, completed using reference TRBV18 and TRBJ1-5, is NAGVMQNPRHLVRRRGQEARLRCSPMKGHSHVYWYRQLPEEGLKFMVYLQKENIIDESGMPKERFSAEFPKEGPSILRIQQVVRGDSAAYFCASSPGSDDQPQHFGDGTRLSIL.

The rearrangement uses TRBV10-3 and TRBJ2-7; D is possibly TRBD1 or TRBD2 (6 bases each). Germline V gene sequence: CDR1 ENHRY, CDR2 SYGVKD. Trimming left V 6 bases short and J 0 bases short, with 12 bases between. The CDR3 sequence is 14 residues long. The CDR3 DNA reads as TGTGCCATCAGCGGGGGCCTAAGCTCCTACGAGCAGTACTTC. The encoded protein is CAISGGLSSYEQYF.

The V call is TRBV10-3, the J call TRBJ2-3; TRBD1 or TRBD2 may be the D gene (6 bases each). CDR1 ENHRY and CDR2 SYGVKD come from the germline V gene. The CDR3 is 11 residues long. The V gene lost 4 bases and the J gene lost 12 bases, with 11 bases spanning the gap. This CDR3 is CAISAGGPQYF. CDR3 nucleotide sequence: TGTGCCATCAGTGCTGGGGGGCCCCAGTATTTT.

The rearrangement links TRBV6-1 to TRBJ1-5; possible D gene TRBD1, 5 bases. This CDR3 spans 13 amino acids. Germline V CDR1 and CDR2: MNHNS, SASEGT. Trimming took 2 bases from V and 7 from J, leaving 9 bases between them. The CDR3 here is CASSEQGDQPQHF. The CDR3 bases are TGTGCCAGCAGTGAACAGGGTGACCAGCCCCAGCATTTT.

The chain is built from TRBV19 and TRBJ2-3, with 9 positions matching TRBD2. CDR3 length equals 13 residues. With 9 bases clipped from V and 8 bases from J, the junction kept 9 bases outside the gene matches. Per germline, CDR1 LNHDA and CDR2 SQIVND (reference sequence). The CDR3 here is CASNGGRAGTQYF. The CDR3 nucleotides are TGTGCCAGCAACGGCGGGAGGGCGGGTACGCAGTATTTT.

This sequence joins TRBV11-2 and TRBJ2-1; a weak D match, TRBD2 (5 bases). The CDR3 has 15 amino acids. The germline gives CDR1 SGHAT, CDR2 FQNNGV. V lost 4 bases and J lost 6, with 16 bases in between. CDR3: CASSYGGLITNEQFF. The CDR3 DNA follows: TGTGCCAGCAGCTACGGCGGGCTTATAACCAATGAGCAGTTCTTC.

This chain connects TRBV18 to TRBJ2-1; D might be TRBD2 (6 bases). Germline assignment: CDR1 KGHSH and CDR2 LQKENI. The length of the CDR3 is 13 residues. Between the trimmed V and J ends, which lost 4 bases and 6 bases, there was a span of 10 bases. The CDR3 protein is CASSQGLGNEQFF. CDR3 nucleotide sequence: TGTGCCAGCTCACAGGGACTCGGCAATGAGCAGTTCTTC.

The gene calls are TRBV19 and TRBJ2-3; 7 bases are shared with TRBD2. The trim removed 3 bases at V and 2 bases at J, leaving 5 bases unmatched. The CDR3 contains 15 residues. Germline-derived CDR1 and CDR2 are LNHDA and SQIVND (reference sequence). The CDR3 loop reads CASSISGLNTDTQYF. CDR3 nucleotide sequence: TGTGCCAGTAGTATCTCGGGACTAAACACAGATACGCAGTATTTT.

This clone was found once. This rearrangement joins TRBV11-3 to TRBJ1-4, with no clear D. Between the trimmed V and J ends, which lost 2 bases and 0 bases, there was a span of 7 bases. Per the germline V gene, CDR1 is SGHNT and CDR2 is YENEEA. The CDR3 is 15 amino acids. Here the CDR3 DNA reads TGTGCCAGCAGCTTACTCAGGACAACTAATGAAAAACTGTTTTTT. Protein: CASSLLRTTNEKLFF.

The rearrangement joins TRBV7-2 to TRBJ1-2; a weak D match, TRBD1 (5 bases). Germline assignment: CDR1 SGHTA and CDR2 FQGNSA. The V end was cut by 2 bases, the J end by 1 base, with 8 bases between. This CDR3 is 14 amino acids long. The CDR3 region is CASSLPTVNYGYTF. The CDR3 coding sequence is TGTGCCAGCAGCTTACCGACAGTTAACTATGGCTACACCTTC. The full variable domain, in which reference TRBV7-2 and TRBJ1-2 provide the parts outside the CDR3, is GAGVSQSPSNKVTEKGKDVELRCDPISGHTALYWYRQSLGQGLEFLIYFQGNSAPDKSGLPSDRFSAERTGGSVSTLTIQRTQQEDSAVYLCASSLPTVNYGYTFGSGTRLTVV.

The chain combines TRBV7-2 with TRBJ1-6; D uncertain. The CDR3 runs to 14 residues. Trimming left V 0 bases short and J 10 bases short, with 10 bases between. The germline V gene has CDR1 SGHTA and CDR2 FQGNSA. CDR3 DNA sequence: TGTGCCAGCAGCTTAGCGCTGGTTTACTCACCCCTCCACTTT. This encodes CASSLALVYSPLHF.

This clone has just one count. V is TRBV28 and J is TRBJ1-5; TRBD1 matches 8 bases. The junction had 10 bases not matched to a gene; V was cut back by 5 bases and J by 7 bases. The CDR3 runs 15 residues. In germline, CDR1 is MDHEN, CDR2 SYDVKM. The DNA for the CDR3 is TGTGCCAGCAGTATCGGGACAGGTCTGGAACAGCCCCAGCATTTT. The encoded protein is CASSIGTGLEQPQHF.

The chain is built from TRBV11-3 and TRBJ1-1; D is undetermined. Germline loops: CDR1 SGHNT, CDR2 YENEEA. CDR3 size: 14 residues. Trimming took 3 bases from V and 7 from J, leaving 15 bases between them. DNA for the CDR3: TGTGCCAGCAGCTTGGAGCCCAGATATGTTGAAGCTTTCTTT. It codes for CASSLEPRYVEAFF.

The V gene is TRBV5-4, the J gene TRBJ2-2; 9 nucleotides line up with TRBD2. The V and J ends lost 4 bases and 4 bases, in that order; junction bases with no gene match: 2. This CDR3 contains 14 residues. Germline V gives CDR1 SGHNT, CDR2 YYREEE (reference sequence). CDR3 loop: CASSPGLATGELFF. The DNA of the CDR3 is TGTGCCAGCAGCCCGGGACTAGCCACCGGGGAGCTGTTTTTT.

The chain employs TRBV7-2 and TRBJ2-7; D is perhaps TRBD2 (6 bases). CDR1 is SGHTA and CDR2 is FQGNSA in the germline V gene. This CDR3 is built from 15 residues. Trimming cost V 1 base and J 2 bases, with 12 bases left between them. The CDR3 protein is CASSLGGVSAYEQYF. Here the CDR3 DNA reads TGTGCCAGCAGCTTAGGGGGGGTATCGGCCTACGAGCAGTACTTC.

V and J are TRBV29-1 and TRBJ1-2; possible D gene TRBD1, 5 bases. The CDR3 has 13 amino acids. In germline, CDR1 is SQVTM, CDR2 ANQGSEA. V was shortened by 3 bases and J by 8 bases, with 16 bases between the two germline ends. This chain's CDR3 is CSVEGREVRGYTF. Written as DNA, the CDR3 is TGCAGCGTTGAGGGCAGGGAGGTGCGGGGCTACACCTTC.

The chain links TRBV15 to TRBJ2-7, with a possible D match to TRBD1 (5 bases). Germline V CDR1 and CDR2: LNHNV, YYDKDF (reference sequence). The CDR3 extends over 17 amino acids. V was trimmed by 3 bases and J by 3 bases, leaving 21 bases between them. The CDR3 nucleotides read TGTGCCACCAGCAGTCCTAACGGCGGTCGCCAGGGCTACGAGCAGTACTTC. Protein: CATSSPNGGRQGYEQYF.

The rearrangement joins TRBV15 to TRBJ2-1; the match to TRBD2 covers 7 bases. Germline CDR1 and CDR2: LNHNV and YYDKDF (reference sequence). The CDR3 extends over 16 amino acids. V lost 0 bases to trimming and J lost 5 bases; unmatched junction nucleotides: 7. In DNA form, the CDR3 reads TGTGCCACCAGCAGAGATTTTTCCAGCGGGAACAATGAGCAGTTCTTC. This translates into CATSRDFSSGNNEQFF.

The chain employs TRBV7-9 and TRBJ1-2, with 7 positions matching TRBD1. Germline CDR1 is SEHNR and CDR2 is FQNEAQ (reference sequence). Germline trimming cut 4 bases from V and 4 bases from J; bases unmatched to any gene: 6. This CDR3 is built from 14 residues. CDR3 loop: CASSSEAGGYGYTF. CDR3 bases: TGTGCCAGCAGCTCAGAGGCAGGGGGCTATGGCTACACCTTC.

The chain recombines TRBV6-6 with TRBJ2-1; 12 nucleotides agree with TRBD2. Germline CDR1 MNHNY, CDR2 SVGAGI (reference sequence). J gave up 5 bases and V 9 bases, and 8 bases lay outside the gene matches. This CDR3 contains 15 residues. For the CDR3, the DNA is TGTGCCAGTATAAAAGGACTAGCGGGGCACAATGAGCAGTTCTTC. Its translation is CASIKGLAGHNEQFF.

V usage is TRBV7-2 and J usage is TRBJ2-1; tentative D call: TRBD2 (6 bases). CDR1 and CDR2 from the germline V gene are SGHTA and FQGNSA. V shed 1 base and J shed 13 bases, with 23 bases lying between them. The CDR3 covers 16 residues. CDR3 protein: CASSLVAGLGTHVQFF. The CDR3 nucleotides read TGTGCCAGCAGCTTAGTGGCGGGGCTTGGTACCCATGTTCAGTTCTTC.

The chain employs TRBV29-1 and TRBJ2-7; no reliable D call. The CDR3 has 12 residues. In germline, CDR1 is SQVTM, CDR2 ANQGSEA. With 4 bases removed from V and 0 bases from J, the gap between germline ends came to 7 bases. CDR3 DNA sequence: TGCAGCGTTGGTAAGGGCTCCTACGAGCAGTACTTC. Translated: CSVGKGSYEQYF.

CDR3 coding DNA: TGTGCCAGTAGTATGGTTGGCGTCTACAATGAGCAGTTCTTC. Protein sequence: CASSMVGVYNEQFF. This chain connects TRBV19 to TRBJ2-1, with D uncertain. CDR1 LNHDA and CDR2 SQIVND come from the germline V gene (reference sequence). The ends were cut back, 3 bases at V and 3 bases at J, with 9 bases in the middle. CDR3 length: 14 amino acids.

This clone has a handful of counts. The chain recombines TRBV6-5 with TRBJ1-2; D gene uncertain. Trimming took 8 bases from V and 1 from J, leaving 11 bases between them. Germline-derived CDR1 and CDR2 are MNHEY and SVGAGI. The CDR3 covers 13 residues. CDR3 amino acids: CASQMTINYGYTF. CDR3 nucleotides: TGTGCCAGCCAAATGACAATTAACTATGGCTACACCTTC.

The chain carries TRBV9 and TRBJ2-3; the D is unclear. From germline, CDR1 is SGDLS and CDR2 YYNGEE. The V and J ends lost 4 bases and 7 bases respectively, with 10 bases between them. There are 12 residues in the CDR3. This CDR3 is CASSQDLHTQYF. For the CDR3, the DNA is TGTGCCAGCAGCCAAGACTTACATACGCAGTATTTT.

This chain joins TRBV4-3 and TRBJ2-7; D unclear. The germline gives CDR1 LGHNA, CDR2 YSLEER. Trimming stripped 0 bases from V and 4 bases from J, with 7 bases between. There are 13 residues in the CDR3. DNA for the CDR3: TGCGCCAGCAGCCAAGATATTAAGTACGAGCAGTACTTC. Residues: CASSQDIKYEQYF.

Remarks on this clone: Distinct nucleotide sequences in the sample also encode this CDR3. The DNA of the CDR3 is TGTGCTAGTGGTCCTCGGGGTCTGGGCACCGGGGAGCTGTTTTTT. This sequence encodes CASGPRGLGTGELFF. The chain uses TRBV12-5 and TRBJ2-2; D may be TRBD2 (5 bases). V lost 5 bases to trimming and J lost 4 bases, with 14 bases between them. CDR1 LGHNT and CDR2 FRNRAP come from the germline V gene. The length of the CDR3 is 15 residues.

The CDR3 loop is CASSLGTSGSVETQYF. DNA for the CDR3: TGTGCCAGCAGTTTGGGGACTAGCGGGAGCGTGGAGACCCAGTACTTC. V gene TRBV28 combines with J gene TRBJ2-5; TRBD2 agrees at 14 bases. The V gene end was trimmed by 3 bases and the J gene end by 5 bases; junction bases not matched to a gene: 5. The CDR3 contains 16 residues. Germline lookup yields CDR1 MDHEN and CDR2 SYDVKM. The full variable domain, its missing parts supplied by reference TRBV28 and TRBJ2-5, is DVKVTQSSRYLVKRTGEKVFLECVQDMDHENMFWYRQDPGLGLRLIYFSYDVKMKEKGDIPEGYSVSREKKERFSLILESASTNQTSMYLCASSLGTSGSVETQYFGPGTRLLVL.

The rearrangement joins TRBV7-3 to TRBJ2-3; TRBD2 agrees at 8 bases. The V segment lost 5 bases and the J segment 5 bases; nucleotides outside the gene matches: 6. Germline V gives CDR1 SGHTA, CDR2 FQGTGA. This CDR3 has 14 amino acids. CDR3 in amino acids: CASSPGLAQDTQYF. The CDR3 DNA reads as TGTGCCAGCAGCCCCGGACTAGCACAAGATACGCAGTATTTT. The variable domain in full, with the rest retrieved from reference TRBV7-3 and TRBJ2-3, is GAGVSQTPSNKVTEKGKYVELRCDPISGHTALYWYRQSLGQGPEFLIYFQGTGAADDSGLPNDRFFAVRPEGSVSTLKIQRTERGDSAVYLCASSPGLAQDTQYFGPGTRLTVL.

This clone was seen a handful of times. The chain has TRBV10-3 and TRBJ1-2, with a weak D call TRBD1 (5 bases). Trimming cost V 7 bases and J 8 bases, with 14 bases left between them. The germline V gene has CDR1 ENHRY and CDR2 SYGVKD. This CDR3 contains 12 residues. CDR3 loop: CAIMGELGGYTF. In DNA, the CDR3 is TGTGCCATCATGGGGGAATTAGGCGGCTACACCTTC.

V is TRBV5-1 and J is TRBJ1-6; no firm D call. The CDR3 loop spans 15 amino acids. The ends were cut back, 0 bases at V and 6 bases at J, with 10 bases in the middle. Germline V gene sequence: CDR1 SGHRS, CDR2 YFSETQ. The DNA of the CDR3 is TGCGCCAGCAGCTTGGTTGGGGAGGGTAATTCACCCCTCCACTTT. Translation gives CASSLVGEGNSPLHF.

The V call is TRBV5-6, the J call TRBJ2-6; no reliable D call. V was shortened by 5 bases and J by 0 bases, with 3 bases between the two germline ends. CDR1 and CDR2 (germline): SGHDT, YYEEEE. The length of the CDR3 is 13 residues. CDR3 loop: CASSYSGANVLTF. DNA for the CDR3: TGTGCCAGCAGTTACTCTGGGGCCAACGTCCTGACTTTC.